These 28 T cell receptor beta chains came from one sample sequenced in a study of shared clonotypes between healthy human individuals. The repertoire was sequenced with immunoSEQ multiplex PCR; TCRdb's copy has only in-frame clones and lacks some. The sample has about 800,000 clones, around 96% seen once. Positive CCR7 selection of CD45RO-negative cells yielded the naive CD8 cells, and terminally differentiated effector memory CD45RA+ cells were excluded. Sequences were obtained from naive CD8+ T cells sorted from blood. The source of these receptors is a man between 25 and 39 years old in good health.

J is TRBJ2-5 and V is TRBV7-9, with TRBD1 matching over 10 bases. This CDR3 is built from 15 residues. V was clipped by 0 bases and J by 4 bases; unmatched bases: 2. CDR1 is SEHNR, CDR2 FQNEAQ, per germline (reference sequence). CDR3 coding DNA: TGTGCCAGCAGCTTAGCAGGGACAGGGGTAGAGACCCAGTACTTC. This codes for CASSLAGTGVETQYF.

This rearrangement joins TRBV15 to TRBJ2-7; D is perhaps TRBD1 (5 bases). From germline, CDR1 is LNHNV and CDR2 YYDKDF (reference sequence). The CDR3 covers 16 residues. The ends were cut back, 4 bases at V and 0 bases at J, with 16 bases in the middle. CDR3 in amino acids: CATSNQPDTSSYEQYF. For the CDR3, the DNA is TGTGCCACCAGCAACCAACCGGACACGAGCTCCTACGAGCAGTACTTC.

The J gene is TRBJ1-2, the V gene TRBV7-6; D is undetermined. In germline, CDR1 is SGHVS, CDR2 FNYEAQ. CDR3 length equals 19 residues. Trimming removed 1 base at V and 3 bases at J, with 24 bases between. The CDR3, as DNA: TGTGCCAGCAGCTTAGTAGAAGCCTCTACCGAAGCTAGGGACTATGGCTACACCTTC. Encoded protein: CASSLVEASTEARDYGYTF.

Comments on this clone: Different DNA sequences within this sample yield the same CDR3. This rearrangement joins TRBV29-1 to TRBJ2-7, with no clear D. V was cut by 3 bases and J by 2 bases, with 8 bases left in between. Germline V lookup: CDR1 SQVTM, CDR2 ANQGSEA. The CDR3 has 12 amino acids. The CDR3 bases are TGCAGCGTTGAGGACGGGCCCTACGAGCAGTACTTC. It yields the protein CSVEDGPYEQYF.

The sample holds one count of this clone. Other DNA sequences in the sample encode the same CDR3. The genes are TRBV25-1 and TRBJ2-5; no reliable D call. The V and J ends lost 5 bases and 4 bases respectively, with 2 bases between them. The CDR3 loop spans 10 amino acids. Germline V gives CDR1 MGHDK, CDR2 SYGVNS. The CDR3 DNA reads TGTGCCAGCAGTTTAGAGACCCAGTACTTC. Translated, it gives CASSLETQYF.

CDR3 nucleotide sequence: TGTGCCAGCAGCTCCCCGGGACACAGCTCCTACGAGCAGTACTTC. As protein: CASSSPGHSSYEQYF. The rearrangement links TRBV5-5 to TRBJ2-7, with D possibly being TRBD1 (6 bases). This CDR3 has 15 amino acids. Trimming removed 3 bases from V and 0 bases from J, with 13 bases in between. Germline V CDR1 and CDR2: SGHKS, YYEKEE (reference sequence).

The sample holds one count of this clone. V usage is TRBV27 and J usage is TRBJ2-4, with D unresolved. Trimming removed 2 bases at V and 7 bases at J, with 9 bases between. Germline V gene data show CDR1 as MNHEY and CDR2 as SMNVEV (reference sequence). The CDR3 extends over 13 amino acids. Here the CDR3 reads CASSLNSWNIQYF. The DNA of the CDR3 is TGTGCCAGCAGTTTAAATAGTTGGAACATTCAGTACTTC.

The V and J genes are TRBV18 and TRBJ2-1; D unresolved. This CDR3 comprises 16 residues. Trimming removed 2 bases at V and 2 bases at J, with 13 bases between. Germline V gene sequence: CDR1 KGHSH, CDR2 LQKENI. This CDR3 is CASSPWAQDAYNEQFF. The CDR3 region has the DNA TGTGCCAGCTCACCATGGGCCCAGGATGCCTACAATGAGCAGTTCTTC.

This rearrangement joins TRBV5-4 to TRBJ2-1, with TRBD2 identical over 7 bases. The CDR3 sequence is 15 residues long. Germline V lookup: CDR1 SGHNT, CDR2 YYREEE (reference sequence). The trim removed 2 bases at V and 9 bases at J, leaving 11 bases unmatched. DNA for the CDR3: TGTGCCAGCAGCTTATTCAGCGGGACCGCCGGTGAGCAGTTCTTC. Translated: CASSLFSGTAGEQFF.

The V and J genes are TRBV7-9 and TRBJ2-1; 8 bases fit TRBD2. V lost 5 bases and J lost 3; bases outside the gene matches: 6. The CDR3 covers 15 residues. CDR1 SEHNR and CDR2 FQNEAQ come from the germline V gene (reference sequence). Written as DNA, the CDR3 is TGTGCCAGCAGCAATCCGGGACTAGTCTACAATGAGCAGTTCTTC. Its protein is CASSNPGLVYNEQFF.

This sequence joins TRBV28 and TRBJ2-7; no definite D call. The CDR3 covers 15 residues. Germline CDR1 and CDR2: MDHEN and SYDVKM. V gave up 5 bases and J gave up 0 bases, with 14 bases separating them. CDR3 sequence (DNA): TGTGCCAGCAGTCTCAGAGTATCACCCTCCTACGAGCAGTACTTC. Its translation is CASSLRVSPSYEQYF.

For the CDR3, the DNA is TGTGCCAGCAACCCCGGATTCACCTACGAGCAGTACTTC. It codes for CASNPGFTYEQYF. The chain employs TRBV6-1 and TRBJ2-7; D remains ambiguous. Germline values: CDR1 MNHNS, CDR2 SASEGT. The length of the CDR3 is 13 residues. The germline V and J ends were trimmed by 7 bases and 2 bases, with 12 bases remaining between them.

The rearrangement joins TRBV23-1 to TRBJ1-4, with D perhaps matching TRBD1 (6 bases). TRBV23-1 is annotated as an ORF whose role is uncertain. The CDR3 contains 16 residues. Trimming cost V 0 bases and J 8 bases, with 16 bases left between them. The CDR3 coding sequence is TGCGCCAGCAGTCAATCGAGGCCGCAGGGGCGAGAAAAACTGTTTTTT. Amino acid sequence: CASSQSRPQGREKLFF.

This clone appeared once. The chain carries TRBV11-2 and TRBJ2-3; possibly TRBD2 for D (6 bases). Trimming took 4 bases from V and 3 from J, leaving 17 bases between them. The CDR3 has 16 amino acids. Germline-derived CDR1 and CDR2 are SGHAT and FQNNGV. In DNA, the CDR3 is TGTGCCAGCAGCTCCTTGGTCCGGAGGGAGACAGATACGCAGTATTTT. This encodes CASSSLVRRETDTQYF.

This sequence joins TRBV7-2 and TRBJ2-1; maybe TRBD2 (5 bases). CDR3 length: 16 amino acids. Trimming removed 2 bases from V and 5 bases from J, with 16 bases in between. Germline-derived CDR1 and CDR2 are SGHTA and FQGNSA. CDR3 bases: TGTGCCAGCAGCTTATCTGAGGGCCGTTACCACAATGAGCAGTTCTTC. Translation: CASSLSEGRYHNEQFF. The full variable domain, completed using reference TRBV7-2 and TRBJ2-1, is GAGVSQSPSNKVTEKGKDVELRCDPISGHTALYWYRQSLGQGLEFLIYFQGNSAPDKSGLPSDRFSAERTGGSVSTLTIQRTQQEDSAVYLCASSLSEGRYHNEQFFGPGTRLTVL.

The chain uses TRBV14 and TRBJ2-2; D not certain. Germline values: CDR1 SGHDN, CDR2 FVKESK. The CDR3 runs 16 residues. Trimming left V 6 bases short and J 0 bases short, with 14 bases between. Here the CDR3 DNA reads TGTGCCAGCAGTCAATATAGACCAGCGAACACCGGGGAGCTGTTTTTT. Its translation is CASSQYRPANTGELFF.

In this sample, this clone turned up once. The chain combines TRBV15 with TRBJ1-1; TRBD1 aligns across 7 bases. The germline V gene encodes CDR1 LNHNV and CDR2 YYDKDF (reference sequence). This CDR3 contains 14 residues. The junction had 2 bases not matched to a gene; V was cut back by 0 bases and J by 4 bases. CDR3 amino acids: CATSRDRGFTEAFF. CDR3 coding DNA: TGTGCCACCAGCAGAGACAGGGGGTTCACTGAAGCTTTCTTT.

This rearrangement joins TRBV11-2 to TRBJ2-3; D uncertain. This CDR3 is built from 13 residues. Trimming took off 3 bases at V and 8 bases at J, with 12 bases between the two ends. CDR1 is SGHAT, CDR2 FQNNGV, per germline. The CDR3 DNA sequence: TGTGCCAGCAGCTTTCCCCCGAGCTTTACGCAGTATTTT. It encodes CASSFPPSFTQYF.

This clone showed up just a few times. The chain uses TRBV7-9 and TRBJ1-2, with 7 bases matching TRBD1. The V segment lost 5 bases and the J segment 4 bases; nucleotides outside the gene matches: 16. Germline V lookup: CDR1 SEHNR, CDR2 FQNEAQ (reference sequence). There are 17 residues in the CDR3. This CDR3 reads CASSTRQGVKLGYGYTF. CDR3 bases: TGTGCCAGCAGCACTAGACAGGGAGTGAAATTAGGCTATGGCTACACCTTC. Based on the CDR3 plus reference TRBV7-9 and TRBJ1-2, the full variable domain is DTGVSQNPRHKITKRGQNVTFRCDPISEHNRLYWYRQTLGQGPEFLTYFQNEAQLEKSRLLSDRFSAERPKGSFSTLEIQRTEQGDSAMYLCASSTRQGVKLGYGYTFGSGTRLTVV.

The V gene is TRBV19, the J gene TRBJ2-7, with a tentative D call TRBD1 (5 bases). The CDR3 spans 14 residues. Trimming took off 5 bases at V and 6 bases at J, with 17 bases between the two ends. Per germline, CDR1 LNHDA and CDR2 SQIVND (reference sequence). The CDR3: CASSLTANFGEQYF. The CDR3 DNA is TGTGCCAGTAGTTTGACAGCTAATTTTGGCGAGCAGTACTTC.

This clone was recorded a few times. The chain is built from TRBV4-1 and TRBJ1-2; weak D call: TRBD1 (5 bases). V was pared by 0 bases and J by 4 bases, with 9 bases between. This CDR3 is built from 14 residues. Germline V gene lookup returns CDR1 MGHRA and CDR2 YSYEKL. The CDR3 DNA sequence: TGCGCCAGCAGCCAAGAGGGGCGAGTCTATGGCTACACCTTC. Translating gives CASSQEGRVYGYTF.

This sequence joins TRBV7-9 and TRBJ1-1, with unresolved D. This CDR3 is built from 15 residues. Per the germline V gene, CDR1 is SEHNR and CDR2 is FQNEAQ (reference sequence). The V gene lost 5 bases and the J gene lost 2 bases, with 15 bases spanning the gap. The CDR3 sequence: CASSAPAGSNTEAFF. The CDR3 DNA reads TGTGCCAGCAGCGCCCCGGCAGGCTCAAACACTGAAGCTTTCTTT.

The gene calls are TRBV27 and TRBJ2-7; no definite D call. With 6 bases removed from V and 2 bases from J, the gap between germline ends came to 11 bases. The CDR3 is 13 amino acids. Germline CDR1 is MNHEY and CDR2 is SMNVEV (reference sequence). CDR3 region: CASRSRQAYEQYF. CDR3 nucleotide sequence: TGTGCCAGCAGGAGTAGACAAGCCTACGAGCAGTACTTC.

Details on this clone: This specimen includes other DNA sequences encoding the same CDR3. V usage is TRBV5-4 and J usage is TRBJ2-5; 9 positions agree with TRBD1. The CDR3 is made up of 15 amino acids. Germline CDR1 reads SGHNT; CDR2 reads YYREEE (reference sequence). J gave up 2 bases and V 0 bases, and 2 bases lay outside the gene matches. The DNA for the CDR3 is TGTGCCAGCAGCTTGGTTGACAGGGGGCAAGAGACCCAGTACTTC. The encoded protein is CASSLVDRGQETQYF.

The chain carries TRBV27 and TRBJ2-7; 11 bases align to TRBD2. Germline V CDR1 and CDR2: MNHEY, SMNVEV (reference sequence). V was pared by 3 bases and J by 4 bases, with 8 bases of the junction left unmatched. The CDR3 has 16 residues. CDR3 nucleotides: TGTGCCAGCAGTTTTGGAATCGGACTAGCGGGTTACGAGCAGTACTTC. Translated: CASSFGIGLAGYEQYF.

CDR3 sequence reads: CSVESDLGEKLFF. CDR3 DNA sequence: TGCAGCGTTGAATCGGACTTGGGTGAAAAACTGTTTTTT. The V and J genes are TRBV29-1 and TRBJ1-4; D call uncertain. Germline CDR1 reads SQVTM; CDR2 reads ANQGSEA. The V end was cut by 2 bases, the J end by 7 bases, with 11 bases between. CDR3 size: 13 residues. Looking up the rest from reference TRBV29-1 and TRBJ1-4 gives the full variable domain: SAVISQKPSRDICQRGTSLTIQCQVDSQVTMMFWYRQQPGQSLTLIATANQGSEATYESGFVIDKFPISRPNLTFSTLTVSNMSPEDSSIYLCSVESDLGEKLFFGSGTQLSVL.

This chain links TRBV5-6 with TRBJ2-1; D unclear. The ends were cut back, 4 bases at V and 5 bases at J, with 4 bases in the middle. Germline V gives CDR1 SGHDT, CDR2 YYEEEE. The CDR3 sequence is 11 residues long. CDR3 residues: CASSADNEQFF. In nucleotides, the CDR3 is TGTGCCAGCAGCGCTGACAATGAGCAGTTCTTC.

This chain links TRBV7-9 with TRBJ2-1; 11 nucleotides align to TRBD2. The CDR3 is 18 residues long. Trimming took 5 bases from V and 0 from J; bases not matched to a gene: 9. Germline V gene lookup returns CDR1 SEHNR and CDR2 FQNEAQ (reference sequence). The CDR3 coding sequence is TGTGCCAGCAGCGGAGTACGACTAGCGGGACTCTCCTACAATGAGCAGTTCTTC. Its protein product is CASSGVRLAGLSYNEQFF.